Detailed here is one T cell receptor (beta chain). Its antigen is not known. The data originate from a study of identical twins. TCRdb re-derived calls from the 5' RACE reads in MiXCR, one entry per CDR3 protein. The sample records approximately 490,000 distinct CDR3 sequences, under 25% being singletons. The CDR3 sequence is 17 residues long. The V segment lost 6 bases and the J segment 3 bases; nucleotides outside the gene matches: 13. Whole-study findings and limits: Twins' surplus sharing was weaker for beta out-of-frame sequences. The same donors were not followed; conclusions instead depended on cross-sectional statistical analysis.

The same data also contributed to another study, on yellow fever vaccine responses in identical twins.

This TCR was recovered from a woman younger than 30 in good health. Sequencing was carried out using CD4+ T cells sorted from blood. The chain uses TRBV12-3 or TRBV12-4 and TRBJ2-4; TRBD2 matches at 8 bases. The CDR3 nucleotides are TGTGCCAGCAGCCCTACCGGGGGGGCCAGGGGCAAAAACATTCAGTACTTC. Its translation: CASSPTGGARGKNIQYF.